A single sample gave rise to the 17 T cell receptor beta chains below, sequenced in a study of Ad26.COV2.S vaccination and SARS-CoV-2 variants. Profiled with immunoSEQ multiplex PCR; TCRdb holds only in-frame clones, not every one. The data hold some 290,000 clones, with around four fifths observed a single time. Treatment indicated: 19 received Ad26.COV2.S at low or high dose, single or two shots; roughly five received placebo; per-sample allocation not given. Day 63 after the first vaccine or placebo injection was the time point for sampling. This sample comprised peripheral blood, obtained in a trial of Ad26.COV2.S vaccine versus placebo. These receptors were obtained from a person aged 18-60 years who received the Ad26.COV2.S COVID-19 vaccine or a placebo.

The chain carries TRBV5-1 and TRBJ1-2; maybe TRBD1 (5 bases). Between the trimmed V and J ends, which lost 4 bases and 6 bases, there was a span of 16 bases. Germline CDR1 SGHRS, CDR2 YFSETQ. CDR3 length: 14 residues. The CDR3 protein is CASSPGRMDHGYTF. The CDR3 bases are TGCGCCAGCAGCCCGGGACGAATGGATCATGGCTACACCTTC. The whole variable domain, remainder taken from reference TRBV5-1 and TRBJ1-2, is KAGVTQTPRYLIKTRGQQVTLSCSPISGHRSVSWYQQTPGQGLQFLFEYFSETQRNKGNFPGRFSGRQFSNSRSEMNVSTLELGDSALYLCASSPGRMDHGYTFGSGTRLTVV.

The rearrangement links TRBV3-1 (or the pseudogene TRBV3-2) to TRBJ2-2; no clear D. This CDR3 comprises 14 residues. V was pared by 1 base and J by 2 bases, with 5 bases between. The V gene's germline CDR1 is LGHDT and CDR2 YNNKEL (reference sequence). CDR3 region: CASSQAPNTGELFF. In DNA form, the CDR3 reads TGTGCCAGCAGCCAAGCCCCCAACACCGGGGAGCTGTTTTTT.

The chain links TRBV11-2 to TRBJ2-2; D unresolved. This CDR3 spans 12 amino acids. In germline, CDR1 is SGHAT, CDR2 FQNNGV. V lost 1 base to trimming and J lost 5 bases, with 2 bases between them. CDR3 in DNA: TGTGCCAGCAGCTTAGCTACCGGGGAGCTGTTTTTT. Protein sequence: CASSLATGELFF.

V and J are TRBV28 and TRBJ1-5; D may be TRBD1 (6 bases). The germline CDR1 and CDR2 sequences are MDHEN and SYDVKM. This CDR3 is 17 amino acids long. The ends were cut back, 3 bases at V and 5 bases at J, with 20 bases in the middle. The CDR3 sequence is CASSFRRGLADDQPQHF. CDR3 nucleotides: TGTGCCAGCAGTTTTCGCAGGGGTTTGGCGGACGATCAGCCCCAGCATTTT.

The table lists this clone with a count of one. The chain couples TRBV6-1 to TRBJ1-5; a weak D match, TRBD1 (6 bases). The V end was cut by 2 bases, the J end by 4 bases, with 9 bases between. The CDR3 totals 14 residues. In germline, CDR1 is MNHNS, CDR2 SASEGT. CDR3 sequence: CASSETGQNQPQHF. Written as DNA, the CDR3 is TGTGCCAGCAGTGAAACAGGACAGAATCAGCCCCAGCATTTT.

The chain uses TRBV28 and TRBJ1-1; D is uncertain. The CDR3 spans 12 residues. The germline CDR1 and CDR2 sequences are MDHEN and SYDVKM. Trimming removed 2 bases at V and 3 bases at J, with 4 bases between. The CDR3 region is CASSLLDTEAFF. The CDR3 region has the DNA TGTGCCAGCAGTTTACTTGACACTGAAGCTTTCTTT.

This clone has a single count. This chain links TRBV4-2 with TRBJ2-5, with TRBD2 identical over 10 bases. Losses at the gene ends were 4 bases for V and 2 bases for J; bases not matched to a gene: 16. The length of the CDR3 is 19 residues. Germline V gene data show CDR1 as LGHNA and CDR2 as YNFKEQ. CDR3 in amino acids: CASSRSASGGLLYQETQYF. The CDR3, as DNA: TGTGCCAGCAGCCGATCCGCTAGCGGGGGCCTCTTATATCAAGAGACCCAGTACTTC.

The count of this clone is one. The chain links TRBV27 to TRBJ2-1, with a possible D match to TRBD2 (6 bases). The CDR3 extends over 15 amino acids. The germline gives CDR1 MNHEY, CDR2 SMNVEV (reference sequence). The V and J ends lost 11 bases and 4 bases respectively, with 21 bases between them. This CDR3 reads CASSGRPGVYNEQFF. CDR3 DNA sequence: TGTGCCTCCTCCGGGCGGCCGGGAGTTTACAATGAGCAGTTCTTC.

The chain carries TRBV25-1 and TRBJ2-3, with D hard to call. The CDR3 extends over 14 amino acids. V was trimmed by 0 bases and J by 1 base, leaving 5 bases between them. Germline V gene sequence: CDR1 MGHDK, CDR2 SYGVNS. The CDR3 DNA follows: TGTGCCAGCAGTGAATATGGCCGCACAGATACGCAGTATTTT. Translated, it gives CASSEYGRTDTQYF.

The CDR3 loop is CASSLGADNEQFF. CDR3 DNA: TGTGCCAGCAGCTTAGGAGCGGACAATGAGCAGTTCTTC. The rearrangement joins TRBV7-9 to TRBJ2-1; a weak D match, TRBD2 (5 bases). The CDR3 length is 13 residues. V lost 1 base and J 5 bases, leaving 6 bases between the germline ends. The germline CDR1 and CDR2 sequences are SEHNR and FQNEAQ (reference sequence).

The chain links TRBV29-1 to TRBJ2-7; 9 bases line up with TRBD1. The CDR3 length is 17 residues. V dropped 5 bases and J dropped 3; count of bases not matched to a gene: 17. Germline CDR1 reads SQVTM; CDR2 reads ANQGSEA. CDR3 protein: CSVYSLIPGQGVYEQYF. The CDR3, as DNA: TGCAGCGTTTATTCTCTAATACCGGGACAGGGAGTCTACGAGCAGTACTTC.

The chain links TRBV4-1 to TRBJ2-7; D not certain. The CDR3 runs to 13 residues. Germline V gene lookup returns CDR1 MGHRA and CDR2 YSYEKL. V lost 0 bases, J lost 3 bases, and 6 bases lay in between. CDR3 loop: CASSQDPDYEQYF. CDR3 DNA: TGCGCCAGCAGCCAAGATCCTGACTACGAGCAGTACTTC.

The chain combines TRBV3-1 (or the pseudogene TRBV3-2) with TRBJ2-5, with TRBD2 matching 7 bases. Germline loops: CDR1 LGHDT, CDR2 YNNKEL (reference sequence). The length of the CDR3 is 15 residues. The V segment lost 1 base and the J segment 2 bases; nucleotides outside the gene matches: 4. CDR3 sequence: CASSQASSGQETQYF. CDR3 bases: TGTGCCAGCAGCCAAGCCTCTAGCGGACAAGAGACCCAGTACTTC.

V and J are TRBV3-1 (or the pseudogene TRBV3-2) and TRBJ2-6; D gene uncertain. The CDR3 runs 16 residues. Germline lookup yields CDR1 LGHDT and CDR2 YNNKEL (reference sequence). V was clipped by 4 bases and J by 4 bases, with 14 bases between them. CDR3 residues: CASSLRLAAGANVLTF. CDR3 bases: TGTGCCAGCAGCCTGAGGCTTGCAGCGGGGGCCAACGTCCTGACTTTC.

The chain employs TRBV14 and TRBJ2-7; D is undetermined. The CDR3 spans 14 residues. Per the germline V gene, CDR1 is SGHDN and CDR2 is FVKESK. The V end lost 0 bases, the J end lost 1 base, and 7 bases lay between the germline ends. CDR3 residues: CASSQDLGSYEQYF. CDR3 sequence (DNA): TGTGCCAGCAGCCAAGATCTCGGGTCCTACGAGCAGTACTTC.

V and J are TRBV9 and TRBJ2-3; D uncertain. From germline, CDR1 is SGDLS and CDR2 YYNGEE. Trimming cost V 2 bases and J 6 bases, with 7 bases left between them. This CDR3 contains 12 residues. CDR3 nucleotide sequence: TGTGCCAGCAGCGTGGTTGGGGATACGCAGTATTTT. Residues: CASSVVGDTQYF.

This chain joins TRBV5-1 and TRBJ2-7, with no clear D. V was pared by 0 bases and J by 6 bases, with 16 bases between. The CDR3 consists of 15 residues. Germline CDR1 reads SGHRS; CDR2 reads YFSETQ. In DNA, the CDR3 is TGCGCCAGCAGCTTGGGTCGGGCCCGCGCCTCCGAGCAGTACTTC. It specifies CASSLGRARASEQYF.